This TCR beta chain was profiled in a study of cytomegalovirus exposure and HLA in healthy donors. About this clone: Its antigen is unknown.

Study-wide points: It was assumed in the presence/absence analyses that sequencing depth was roughly uniform across donors. Cytomegalovirus-associated status was assigned to fewer than 200 TCR beta chains.

This CDR3 comprises 14 residues. The germline V gene has CDR1 WNHNN and CDR2 SYGVQD (reference sequence). V shed 4 bases and J shed 0 bases, with 7 bases lying between them. Primers included in the PCR were 60 Vbeta and 13 Jbeta primers. This table comes from immunoSEQ multiplex PCR, and its TCRdb copy is limited to in-frame clones, with some not included. The table has about 170,000 clones, 75% to 85% seen once; the top ten hold about 7%. This TCR was recovered from a man aged 30 to 45 in good health and CMV-seropositive. Material: PBMCs. This chain connects TRBV10-1 to TRBJ2-1; perhaps TRBD2 as D (5 bases). CDR3 sequence: CASSGGSSYNEQFF. The CDR3 nucleotides read TGCGCCAGCAGTGGTGGGAGCTCCTACAATGAGCAGTTCTTC.